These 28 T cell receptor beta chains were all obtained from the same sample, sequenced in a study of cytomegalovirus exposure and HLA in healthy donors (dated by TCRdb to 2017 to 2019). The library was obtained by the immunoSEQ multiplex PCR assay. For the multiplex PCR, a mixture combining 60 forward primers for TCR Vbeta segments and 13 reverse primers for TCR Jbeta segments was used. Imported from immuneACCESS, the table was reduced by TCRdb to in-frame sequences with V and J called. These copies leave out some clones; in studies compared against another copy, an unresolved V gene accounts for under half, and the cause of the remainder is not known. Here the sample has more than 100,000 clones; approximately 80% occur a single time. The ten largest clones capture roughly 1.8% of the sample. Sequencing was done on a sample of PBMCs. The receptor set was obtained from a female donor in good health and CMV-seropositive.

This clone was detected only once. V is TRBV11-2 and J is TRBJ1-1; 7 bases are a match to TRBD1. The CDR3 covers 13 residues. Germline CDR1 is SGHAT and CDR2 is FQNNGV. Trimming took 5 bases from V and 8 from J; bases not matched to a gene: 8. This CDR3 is CASSLGGASEAFF. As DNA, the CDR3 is TGTGCCAGCAGCCTAGGGGGCGCTTCCGAAGCTTTCTTT.

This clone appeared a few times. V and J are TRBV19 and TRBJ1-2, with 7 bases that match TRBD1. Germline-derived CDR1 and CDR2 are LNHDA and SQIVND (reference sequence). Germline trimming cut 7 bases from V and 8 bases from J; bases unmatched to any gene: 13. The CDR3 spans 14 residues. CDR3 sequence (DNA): TGTGCCAGTACTCAACCAACAGGGGCCGGAGGCTACACCTTC. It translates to CASTQPTGAGGYTF.

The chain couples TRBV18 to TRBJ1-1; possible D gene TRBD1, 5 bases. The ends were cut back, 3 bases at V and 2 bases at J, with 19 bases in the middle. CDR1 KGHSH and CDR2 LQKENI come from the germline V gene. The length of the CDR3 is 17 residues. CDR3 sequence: CASSPPSSGTGNTEAFF. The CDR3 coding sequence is TGTGCCAGCTCACCCCCATCCTCCGGGACTGGTAACACTGAAGCTTTCTTT.

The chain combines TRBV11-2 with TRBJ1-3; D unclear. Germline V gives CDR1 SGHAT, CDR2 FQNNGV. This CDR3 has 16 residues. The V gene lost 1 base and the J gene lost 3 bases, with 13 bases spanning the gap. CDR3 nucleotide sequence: TGTGCCAGCAGCTTAGTGGGAGGGTCCAGTGGAAACACCATATATTTT. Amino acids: CASSLVGGSSGNTIYF.

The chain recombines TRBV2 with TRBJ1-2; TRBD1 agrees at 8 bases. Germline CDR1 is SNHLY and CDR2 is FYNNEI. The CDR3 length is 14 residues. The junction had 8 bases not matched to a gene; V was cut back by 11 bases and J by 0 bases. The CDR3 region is CAGHQGATNYGYTF. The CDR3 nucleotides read TGTGCCGGACACCAGGGGGCGACTAACTATGGCTACACCTTC.

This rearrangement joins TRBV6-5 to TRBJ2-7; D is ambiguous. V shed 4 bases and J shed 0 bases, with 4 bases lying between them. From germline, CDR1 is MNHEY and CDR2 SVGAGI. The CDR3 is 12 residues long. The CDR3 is CASSSSSYEQYF. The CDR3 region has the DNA TGTGCCAGCAGTTCCAGCTCCTACGAGCAGTACTTC.

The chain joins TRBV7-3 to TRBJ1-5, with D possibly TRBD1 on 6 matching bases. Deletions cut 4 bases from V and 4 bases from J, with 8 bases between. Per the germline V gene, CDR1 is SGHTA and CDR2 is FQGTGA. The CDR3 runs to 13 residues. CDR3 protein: CASSSDRNQPQHF. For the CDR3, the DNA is TGTGCCAGCAGCTCCGACAGGAATCAGCCCCAGCATTTT.

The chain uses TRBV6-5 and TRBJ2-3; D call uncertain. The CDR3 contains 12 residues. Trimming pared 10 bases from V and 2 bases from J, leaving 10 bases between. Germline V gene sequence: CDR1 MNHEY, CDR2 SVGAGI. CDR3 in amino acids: CATRVNTDTQYF. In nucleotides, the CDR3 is TGTGCCACCCGGGTCAACACAGATACGCAGTATTTT.

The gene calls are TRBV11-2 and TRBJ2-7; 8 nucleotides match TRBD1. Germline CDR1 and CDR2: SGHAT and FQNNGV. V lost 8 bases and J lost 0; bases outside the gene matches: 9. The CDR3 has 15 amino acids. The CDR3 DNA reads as TGTGCCAGCGCTTTTTGGGACAGGAGCTCCTACGAGCAGTACTTC. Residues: CASAFWDRSSYEQYF.

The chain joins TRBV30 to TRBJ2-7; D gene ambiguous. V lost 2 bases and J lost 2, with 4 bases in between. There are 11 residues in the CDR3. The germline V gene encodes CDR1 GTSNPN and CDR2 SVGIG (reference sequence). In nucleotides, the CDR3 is TGTGCCTGGAGTCCTGCCTACGAGCAGTACTTC. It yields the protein CAWSPAYEQYF.

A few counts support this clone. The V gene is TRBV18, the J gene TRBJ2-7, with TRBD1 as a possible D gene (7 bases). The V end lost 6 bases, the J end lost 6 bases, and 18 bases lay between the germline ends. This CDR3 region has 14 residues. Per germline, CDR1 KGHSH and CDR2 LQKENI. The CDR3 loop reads CASSLSSGGIEQYF. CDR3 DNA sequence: TGTGCCAGCTCCCTCTCGTCAGGGGGGATCGAGCAGTACTTC. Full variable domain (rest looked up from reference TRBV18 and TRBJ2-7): NAGVMQNPRHLVRRRGQEARLRCSPMKGHSHVYWYRQLPEEGLKFMVYLQKENIIDESGMPKERFSAEFPKEGPSILRIQQVVRGDSAAYFCASSLSSGGIEQYFGPGTRLTVT.

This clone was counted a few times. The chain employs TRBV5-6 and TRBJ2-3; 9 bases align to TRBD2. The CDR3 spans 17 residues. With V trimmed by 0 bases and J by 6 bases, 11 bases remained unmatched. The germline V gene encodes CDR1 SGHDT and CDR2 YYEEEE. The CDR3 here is CASSLALSAGGLDTQYF. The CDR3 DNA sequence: TGTGCCAGCAGCTTGGCTTTGTCTGCGGGAGGGCTTGATACGCAGTATTTT.

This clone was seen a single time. The CDR3 region is CASTDFSGAYEQYF. In nucleotides, the CDR3 is TGCGCCAGCACCGATTTTAGCGGGGCCTACGAGCAGTACTTC. The J gene is TRBJ2-5, the V gene TRBV5-1; TRBD2 matches 8 bases. Gene TRBJ2-7 matches the end of the DNA better, so the J call may be wrong. The CDR3 consists of 14 residues. Germline CDR1 reads SGHRS; CDR2 reads YFSETQ.

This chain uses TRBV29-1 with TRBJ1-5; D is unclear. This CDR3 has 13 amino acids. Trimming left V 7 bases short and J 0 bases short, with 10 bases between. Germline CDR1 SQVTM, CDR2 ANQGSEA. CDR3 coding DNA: TGCAGCGCCGGGGAGAATAGCAATCAGCCCCAGCATTTT. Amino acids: CSAGENSNQPQHF.

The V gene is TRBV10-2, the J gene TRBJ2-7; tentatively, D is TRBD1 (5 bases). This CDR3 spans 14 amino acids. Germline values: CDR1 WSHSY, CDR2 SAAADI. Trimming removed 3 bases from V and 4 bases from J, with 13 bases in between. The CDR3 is CASSEGRRAYEQYF. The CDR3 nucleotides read TGCGCCAGCAGTGAAGGCCGCAGGGCTTACGAGCAGTACTTC.

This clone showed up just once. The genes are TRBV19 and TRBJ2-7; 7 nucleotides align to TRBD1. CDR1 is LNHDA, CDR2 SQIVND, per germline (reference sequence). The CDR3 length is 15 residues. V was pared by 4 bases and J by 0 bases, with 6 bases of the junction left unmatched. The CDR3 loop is CASSTGDSSSYEQYF. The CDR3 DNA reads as TGTGCCAGTAGTACAGGGGACAGCAGCTCCTACGAGCAGTACTTC.

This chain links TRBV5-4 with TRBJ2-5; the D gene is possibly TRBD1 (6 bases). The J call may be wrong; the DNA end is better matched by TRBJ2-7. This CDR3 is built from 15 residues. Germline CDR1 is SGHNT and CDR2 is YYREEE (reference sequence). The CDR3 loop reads CASSAPGTYSYEQYF. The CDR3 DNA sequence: TGTGCCAGCAGCGCCCCCGGGACATATTCCTACGAGCAGTACTTC.

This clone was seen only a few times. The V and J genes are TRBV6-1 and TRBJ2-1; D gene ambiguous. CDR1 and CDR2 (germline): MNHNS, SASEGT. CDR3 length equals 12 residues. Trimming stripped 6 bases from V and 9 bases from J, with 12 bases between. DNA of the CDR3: TGTGCCAGCAGCCTCCCAGGATTTGAGCAGTTCTTC. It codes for CASSLPGFEQFF.

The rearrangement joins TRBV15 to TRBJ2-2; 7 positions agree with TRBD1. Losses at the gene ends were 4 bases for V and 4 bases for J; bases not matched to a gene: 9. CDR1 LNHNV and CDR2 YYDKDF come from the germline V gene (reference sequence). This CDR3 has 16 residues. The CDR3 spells CATSKIYRGGTGELFF. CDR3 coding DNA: TGTGCCACCAGCAAAATCTACAGGGGTGGCACCGGGGAGCTGTTTTTT.

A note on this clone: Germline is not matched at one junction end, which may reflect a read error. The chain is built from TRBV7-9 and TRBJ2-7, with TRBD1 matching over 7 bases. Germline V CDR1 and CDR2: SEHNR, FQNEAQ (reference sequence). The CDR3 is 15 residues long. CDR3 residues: CSSSLDATGSGEQYF. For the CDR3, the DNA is TGTTCCAGCAGCTTAGATGCGACAGGGTCTGGCGAGCAGTACTTC.

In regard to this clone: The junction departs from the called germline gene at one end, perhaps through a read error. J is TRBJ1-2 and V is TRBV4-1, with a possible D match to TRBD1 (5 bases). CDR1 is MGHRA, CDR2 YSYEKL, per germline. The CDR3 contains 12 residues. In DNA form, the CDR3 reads TGCGCCAGCAGCCAAGATTCCACGGACATTCGGTTC. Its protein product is CASSQDSTDIRF.

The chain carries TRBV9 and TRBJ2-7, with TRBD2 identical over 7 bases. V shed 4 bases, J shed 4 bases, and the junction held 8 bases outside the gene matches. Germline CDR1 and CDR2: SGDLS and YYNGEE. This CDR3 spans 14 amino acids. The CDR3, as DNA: TGTGCCAGCAGCCCGAGACTAGCTGGGTACGAGCAGTACTTC. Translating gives CASSPRLAGYEQYF.

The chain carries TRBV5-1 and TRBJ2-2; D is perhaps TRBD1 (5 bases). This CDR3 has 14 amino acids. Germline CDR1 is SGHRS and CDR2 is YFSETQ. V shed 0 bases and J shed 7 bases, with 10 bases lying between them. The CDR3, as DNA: TGCGCCAGCAGCTTGGGCAGGGCAGGCGGGGAGCTGTTTTTT. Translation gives CASSLGRAGGELFF.

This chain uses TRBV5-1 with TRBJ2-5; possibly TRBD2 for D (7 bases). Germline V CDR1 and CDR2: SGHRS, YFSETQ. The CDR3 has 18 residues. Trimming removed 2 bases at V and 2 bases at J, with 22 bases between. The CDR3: CASSFGAGAFYQQETQYF. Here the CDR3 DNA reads TGCGCCAGCAGCTTTGGTGCGGGGGCCTTTTACCAACAAGAGACCCAGTACTTC. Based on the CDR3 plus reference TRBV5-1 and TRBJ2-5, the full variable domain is KAGVTQTPRYLIKTRGQQVTLSCSPISGHRSVSWYQQTPGQGLQFLFEYFSETQRNKGNFPGRFSGRQFSNSRSEMNVSTLELGDSALYLCASSFGAGAFYQQETQYFGPGTRLLVL.

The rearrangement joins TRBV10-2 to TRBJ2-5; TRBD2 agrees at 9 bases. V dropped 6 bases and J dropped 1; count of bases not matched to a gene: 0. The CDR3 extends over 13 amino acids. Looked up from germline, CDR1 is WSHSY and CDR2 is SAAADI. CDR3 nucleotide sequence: TGCGCCAGCAGACTAGCGGGCCAAGAGACCCAGTACTTC. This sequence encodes CASRLAGQETQYF.

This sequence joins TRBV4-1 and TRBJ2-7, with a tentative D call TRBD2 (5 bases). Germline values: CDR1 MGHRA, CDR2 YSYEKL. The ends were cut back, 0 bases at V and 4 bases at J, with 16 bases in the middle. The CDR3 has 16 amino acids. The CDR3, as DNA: TGCGCCAGCAGCCAAGATGCCCAGAGGGCAACTTACGAGCAGTACTTC. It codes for CASSQDAQRATYEQYF.

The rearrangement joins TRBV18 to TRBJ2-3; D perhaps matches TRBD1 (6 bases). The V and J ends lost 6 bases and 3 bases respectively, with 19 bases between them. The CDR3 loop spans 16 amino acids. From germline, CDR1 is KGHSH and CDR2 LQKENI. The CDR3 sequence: CASSAPNRAVTDTQYF. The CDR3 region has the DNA TGTGCCAGCTCTGCCCCAAACAGGGCAGTGACAGATACGCAGTATTTT.

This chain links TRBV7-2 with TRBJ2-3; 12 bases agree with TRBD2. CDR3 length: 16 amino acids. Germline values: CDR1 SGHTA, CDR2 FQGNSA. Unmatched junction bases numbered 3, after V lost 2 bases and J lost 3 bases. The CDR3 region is CASSLLAGGLTDTQYF. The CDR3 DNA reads TGTGCCAGCAGCTTACTAGCGGGAGGGCTTACAGATACGCAGTATTTT.